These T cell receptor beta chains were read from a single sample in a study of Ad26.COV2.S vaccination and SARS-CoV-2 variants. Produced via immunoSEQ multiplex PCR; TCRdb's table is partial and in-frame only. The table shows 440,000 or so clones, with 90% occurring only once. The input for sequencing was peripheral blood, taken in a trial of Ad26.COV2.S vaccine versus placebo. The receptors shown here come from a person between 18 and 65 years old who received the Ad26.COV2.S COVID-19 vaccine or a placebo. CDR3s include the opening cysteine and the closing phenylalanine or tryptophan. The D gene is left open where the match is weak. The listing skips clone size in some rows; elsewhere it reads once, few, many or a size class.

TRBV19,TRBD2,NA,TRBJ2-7,TGTGCCAGTAGTATAAGGCGGGAGAACGAGCAGTACTTC,CASSIRRENEQYF
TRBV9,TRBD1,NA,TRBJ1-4,TGTGCCAGCAGCGCGGGACAGGGAATCTCCAAACTGTTTTTT,CASSAGQGISKLFF
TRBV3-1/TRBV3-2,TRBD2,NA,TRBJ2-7,TGTGCCAGCAGCCAAGGGGGACTAGCGGTCCCCTACGAGCAGTACTTC,CASSQGGLAVPYEQYF
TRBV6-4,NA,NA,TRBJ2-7,TGTGCCAGCAGTGAAGGGTCGGGCGAGCAGTACTTC,CASSEGSGEQYF
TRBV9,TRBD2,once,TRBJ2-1,TGTGCCAGCAGCGTAGGTGTTAGCGGGAGATACAATGAGCAGTTCTTC,CASSVGVSGRYNEQFF
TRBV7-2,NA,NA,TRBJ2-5,TGTGCCAGCACAGACAGGACCGGGACTGGGACCCAGTACTTC,CASTDRTGTGTQYF
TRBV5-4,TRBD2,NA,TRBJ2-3,TGTGCCAGCAGCCCGGGACTAGCGGGAGTGAGGGATACGCAGTATTTT,CASSPGLAGVRDTQYF
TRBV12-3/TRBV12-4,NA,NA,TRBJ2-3,TGTGCCAGCACCACCAGCACAGATACGCAGTATTTT,CASTTSTDTQYF
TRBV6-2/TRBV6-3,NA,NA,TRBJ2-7,TGTGCCAGCAGTTACTTATGGACCGAAGCCCCTTCCTACGAGCAGTACTTC,CASSYLWTEAPSYEQYF
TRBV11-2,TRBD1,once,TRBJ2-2,TGTGCCAGCAGCTTAGATGGCCAGGGGGCGAACACCGGGGAGCTGTTTTTT,CASSLDGQGANTGELFF
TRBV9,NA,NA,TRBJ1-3,TGTGCCAGCAGTAGAGAGGGGGGAAGTAGCGGAAACACCATATATTTT,CASSREGGSSGNTIYF
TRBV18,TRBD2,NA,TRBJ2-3,TGTGCCAGCTCACCAGGGACTAGCGGGAGGTACACAGATACGCAGTATTTT,CASSPGTSGRYTDTQYF
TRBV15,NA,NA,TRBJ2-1,TGTGCCACCAGCACCTCGGACTCTACGTACAATGAGCAGTTCTTC,CATSTSDSTYNEQFF
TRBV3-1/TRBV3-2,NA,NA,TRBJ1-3,TGTGCCAGCAGTCCTAAATCTGGAAACACCATATATTTT,CASSPKSGNTIYF
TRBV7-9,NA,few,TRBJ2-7,TGTGCCAGCAGCTTAGCGGGTTTTGGACTAAGCCACGAGCAGTACTTC,CASSLAGFGLSHEQYF
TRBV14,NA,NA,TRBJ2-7,TGTGCCAGCAGCCAGGCGACAGGACTCGAGCAGTACTTC,CASSQATGLEQYF
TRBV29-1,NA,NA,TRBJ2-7,TGCAGCGTAACACCCGCCCAGGACGAGCAGTACTTC,CSVTPAQDEQYF
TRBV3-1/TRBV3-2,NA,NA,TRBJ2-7,TGTGCCAGCAGCCAAGCGGGGGGCCGGAACGAGCAGTACTTC,CASSQAGGRNEQYF
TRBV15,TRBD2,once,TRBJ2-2,TGTGCCACCAGCAGGTCGGGACTAGCGGGAGTAATAGGGGAGCTGTTTTTT,CATSRSGLAGVIGELFF
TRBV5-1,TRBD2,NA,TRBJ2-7,TGCGCCAGCACCTTAGCGGGAGAACCCTACGAGCAGTACTTC,CASTLAGEPYEQYF
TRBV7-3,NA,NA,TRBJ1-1,TGTGCCAGCAGCCAGGGGCCGGGCATGAACACTGAAGCTTTCTTT,CASSQGPGMNTEAFF
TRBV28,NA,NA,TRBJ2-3,TGTGCCAGCAGTTACGACAGGAGCACAGATACGCAGTATTTT,CASSYDRSTDTQYF
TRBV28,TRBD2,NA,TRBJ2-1,TGTGCCAATTCCCGGACTAGCGGGAAGGAGCAGTTCTTC,CANSRTSGKEQFF
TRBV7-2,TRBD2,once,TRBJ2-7,TGTGCCAGCAGCTTAGTCCGACTAGCGGGAGGTCTCTACGAGCAGTACTTC,CASSLVRLAGGLYEQYF
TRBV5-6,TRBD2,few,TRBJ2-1,TGTGCCAGTGGGACTAGCAGCTACAATGAGCAGTTCTTC,CASGTSSYNEQFF
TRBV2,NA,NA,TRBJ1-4,TGTGCCAGCACGTTGGTGCCTGCAACTAATGAAAAACTGTTTTTT,CASTLVPATNEKLFF
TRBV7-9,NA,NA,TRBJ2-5,TGTGCCAGCAGCTCCTATCAAGGGGAAGAGACCCAGTACTTC,CASSSYQGEETQYF
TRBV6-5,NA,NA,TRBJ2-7,TGTGCCAGCGAGGGAGTCGGAACCTACGAGCAGTACTTC,CASEGVGTYEQYF
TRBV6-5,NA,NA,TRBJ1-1,TGTGCCAGCAGTTCCCCGGGAGGGCTTTACACTGAAGCTTTCTTT,CASSSPGGLYTEAFF
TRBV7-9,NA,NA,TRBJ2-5,TGTGCCACCCGGAGGGGGGACGCCAGCCAAGAGACCCAGTACTTC,CATRRGDASQETQYF
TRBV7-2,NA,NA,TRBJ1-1,TGTGCCAGCAGCTTAGACAGGTTGAACACTGAAGCTTTCTTT,CASSLDRLNTEAFF
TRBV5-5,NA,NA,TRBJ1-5,TGTGCCAGCAGCGTAGACCCAGGGCCCAATCAGCCCCAGCATTTT,CASSVDPGPNQPQHF
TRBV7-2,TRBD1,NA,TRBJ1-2,TGTGCCAGCAGCCCAAGACAGGGGGCTCACTATGGCTACACCTTC,CASSPRQGAHYGYTF
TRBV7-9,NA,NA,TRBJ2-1,TGTGCCAGCAGCTTACCCCAGTACAATGAGCAGTTCTTC,CASSLPQYNEQFF
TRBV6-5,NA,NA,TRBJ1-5,TGTGCCGCTCACGAAGGCGCAGGGGGCAATCAGCCCCAGCATTTT,CAAHEGAGGNQPQHF
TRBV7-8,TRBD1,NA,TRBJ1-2,TGTGCCAGCAGCTTAACCGACAGGGGAAACTATGGCTACACCTTC,CASSLTDRGNYGYTF
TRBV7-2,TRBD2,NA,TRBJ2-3,TGTGCCAGCAGCACTGCAACTAGCGGGGTCACAGATACGCAGTATTTT,CASSTATSGVTDTQYF
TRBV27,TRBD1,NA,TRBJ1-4,TGTGCCAGCAGTTCCCGACAGGGACAGTGGGAAAAACTGTTTTTT,CASSSRQGQWEKLFF
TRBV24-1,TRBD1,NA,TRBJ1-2,TGTGCCACCAGTGGTCGGGACAGTTGGGTAGGCTACACCTTC,CATSGRDSWVGYTF
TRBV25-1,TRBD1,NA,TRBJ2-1,TGTGCCAGCAGTGAATATAGGGGGCAGGGGAGTTACAATGAGCAGTTCTTC,CASSEYRGQGSYNEQFF
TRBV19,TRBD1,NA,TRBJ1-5,TGTGCCAGTAGTCCGGACAGGGTAGAAGGGCCCCAGCATTTT,CASSPDRVEGPQHF
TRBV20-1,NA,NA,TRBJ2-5,TGCAGTGCTAAAAGGGAGACCCAGTACTTC,CSAKRETQYF
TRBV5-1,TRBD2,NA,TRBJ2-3,TGCGCCAGCAGCTTGTATAGCGGGAGCACAGATACGCAGTATTTT,CASSLYSGSTDTQYF
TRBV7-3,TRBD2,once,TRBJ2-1,TGTGCCAGCAGCTTAAATGCCCCTGGACTAGGATACAATGAGCAGTTCTTC,CASSLNAPGLGYNEQFF
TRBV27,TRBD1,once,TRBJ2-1,TGTGCCAGCAGAGACCAGCCGGGACAGGGAGGGTGGAATGAGCAGTTCTTC,CASRDQPGQGGWNEQFF
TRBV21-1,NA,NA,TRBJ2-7,TGTGCCAGCAGCAAATCCAAACCGCCGCTCGACGGGAAAACCTACGAGCAGTACTTC,CASSKSKPPLDGKTYEQYF
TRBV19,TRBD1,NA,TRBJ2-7,TGTGCCAGTAGTACCGGACAGGGGGCCTACGAGCAGTACTTC,CASSTGQGAYEQYF
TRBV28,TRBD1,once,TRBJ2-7,TGTGCCAGCAGTGCCCCGGGACAGCGTCCCTCGGACTACGAGCAGTACTTC,CASSAPGQRPSDYEQYF
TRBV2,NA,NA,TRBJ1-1,TGTGCCAGCAGTTGGGAAACTGAAGCTTTCTTT,CASSWETEAFF
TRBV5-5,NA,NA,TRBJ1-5,TGTGCCAGCTCCCGGGGGGCGAGGAATCAGCCCCAGCATTTT,CASSRGARNQPQHF
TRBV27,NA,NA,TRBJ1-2,TGTGCCAGCAGTCCCAGGCCGCACTCTGGCTACACCTTC,CASSPRPHSGYTF
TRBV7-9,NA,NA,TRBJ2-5,TGTGCCAGCAGCTTAGCCTTTGGAATGGAGACCCAGTACTTC,CASSLAFGMETQYF
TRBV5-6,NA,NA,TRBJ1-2,TGTGCCAGCAGCTTGACGGCTAACTATGGCTACACCTTC,CASSLTANYGYTF
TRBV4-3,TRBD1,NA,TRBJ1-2,TGCGCCAGCAGCCAAGACTCCCAGGGGGGTTATTATGGCTACACCTTC,CASSQDSQGGYYGYTF
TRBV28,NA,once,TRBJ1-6,TGTGCCAGCAGTTTTGGCGGCCCCAATTCACCCCTCCACTTT,CASSFGGPNSPLHF
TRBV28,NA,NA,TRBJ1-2,TGTGCCAGCAGCCAAAAACTAGGCGGCTACACCTTC,CASSQKLGGYTF
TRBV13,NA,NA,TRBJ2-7,TGTGCCAGCAGCTTAAGCGGCACCGACTACCACGAGCAGTACTTC,CASSLSGTDYHEQYF